The 29 T cell receptor beta chains given below trace back to one sample, sequenced in a study of blood T cell repertoires in COVID-19. Assay used: immunoSEQ multiplex PCR; TCRdb lists only in-frame clones, some missing. The sample has over 90,000 clones; approximately 84% are singletons. The sample was peripheral blood. The receptors derive from a man older than 75 with active or convalescent COVID-19.

The gene calls are TRBV15 and TRBJ1-2, with a tentative D call TRBD1 (6 bases). Trimming left V 5 bases short and J 3 bases short, with 10 bases between. Germline CDR1 and CDR2: LNHNV and YYDKDF (reference sequence). This CDR3 spans 13 amino acids. CDR3 bases: TGTGCCACCAGCCCTGACAGGTACTATGGCTACACCTTC. Residues: CATSPDRYYGYTF.

The chain combines TRBV23-1 with TRBJ2-1, with D possibly TRBD2 on 6 matching bases. TRBV23-1 is an ORF, with its function uncertain. V lost 6 bases to trimming and J lost 8 bases, with 23 bases between them. This CDR3 region has 16 residues. CDR3 coding DNA: TGCGCCAGCAGACTTACCGGGACTCCCGTCTTTGATGAGCAGTTCTTC. Protein sequence: CASRLTGTPVFDEQFF.

This clone was counted only a few times. The chain recombines TRBV5-5 with TRBJ1-4, with D unclear. The CDR3 loop spans 14 amino acids. In germline, CDR1 is SGHKS, CDR2 YYEKEE (reference sequence). V was clipped by 2 bases and J by 1 base, with 6 bases between them. The CDR3 DNA is TGTGCCAGCAGCTTTGGAGGAACTAATGAAAAACTGTTTTTT. Protein: CASSFGGTNEKLFF.

This clone has only one observation. The chain joins TRBV2 to TRBJ1-4, with D tentatively TRBD1 (5 bases). Trimming took 4 bases from V and 3 from J, leaving 9 bases between them. The CDR3 length is 14 residues. Germline CDR1 SNHLY, CDR2 FYNNEI. Here the CDR3 reads CASSVTGANEKLFF. CDR3 sequence (DNA): TGTGCCAGCAGTGTAACAGGCGCTAATGAAAAACTGTTTTTT.

This chain connects TRBV9 to TRBJ2-5, with a weak D call TRBD1 (5 bases). V was clipped by 4 bases and J by 1 base, with 8 bases between them. The CDR3 loop spans 13 amino acids. From germline, CDR1 is SGDLS and CDR2 YYNGEE. CDR3 sequence (DNA): TGTGCCAGCAGCAGGACATCCCAAGAGACCCAGTACTTC. It specifies CASSRTSQETQYF.

V usage is TRBV2 and J usage is TRBJ2-1; 10 bases are a match to TRBD2. J gave up 6 bases and V 9 bases, and 11 bases lay outside the gene matches. The CDR3 consists of 15 residues. The germline gives CDR1 SNHLY, CDR2 FYNNEI. The CDR3 loop is CASRSLAGEVNEQFF. CDR3 coding DNA: TGTGCCAGTAGGTCTCTAGCGGGGGAAGTCAATGAGCAGTTCTTC.

The chain has TRBV9 and TRBJ1-5; D gene unclear. Deletions cut 0 bases from V and 9 bases from J, with 10 bases between. The CDR3 covers 13 residues. Germline CDR1 is SGDLS and CDR2 is YYNGEE. The CDR3 reads CASSVGAPGPQHF. CDR3 nucleotide sequence: TGTGCCAGCAGCGTAGGAGCCCCGGGGCCCCAGCATTTT.

This rearrangement joins TRBV19 to TRBJ1-3; D gene ambiguous. V shed 0 bases and J shed 4 bases, with 16 bases lying between them. Germline V gene data show CDR1 as LNHDA and CDR2 as SQIVND (reference sequence). The CDR3 sequence is 17 residues long. The DNA for the CDR3 is TGTGCCAGTAGTATAGACCCTACCGGGAGTTTGGGAAACACCATATATTTT. Translation: CASSIDPTGSLGNTIYF.

The sample holds one count of this clone. This rearrangement joins TRBV5-4 to TRBJ1-2; D may be TRBD1 (5 bases). CDR1 and CDR2 from the germline V gene are SGHNT and YYREEE (reference sequence). The ends were cut back, 4 bases at V and 8 bases at J, with 24 bases in the middle. This CDR3 is built from 16 residues. The CDR3 protein is CASSGTPGPRPGGYTF. The DNA of the CDR3 is TGTGCCAGCAGCGGGACTCCAGGCCCCCGACCGGGGGGCTACACCTTC.

The rearrangement uses TRBV5-6 and TRBJ1-2, with 10 bases fitting TRBD1. The CDR3 sequence is 15 residues long. Germline CDR1 reads SGHDT; CDR2 reads YYEEEE. J gave up 4 bases and V 4 bases, and 7 bases lay outside the gene matches. Written as DNA, the CDR3 is TGTGCCAGCAGCCCCGACAGGGGGCTAGGCTATGGCTACACCTTC. Translating it yields CASSPDRGLGYGYTF.

The gene calls are TRBV5-1 and TRBJ1-3; perhaps TRBD1 as D (5 bases). The CDR3 runs 16 residues. The V gene's germline CDR1 is SGHRS and CDR2 YFSETQ. V shed 0 bases and J shed 0 bases, with 10 bases lying between them. CDR3 in amino acids: CASSLVGPDSGNTIYF. CDR3 sequence (DNA): TGCGCCAGCAGCTTGGTGGGGCCCGACTCTGGAAACACCATATATTTT.

The rearrangement links TRBV5-5 to TRBJ1-5; TRBD1 matches 7 bases. Trimming removed 5 bases from V and 6 bases from J; junction bases left unmatched: 8. Per germline, CDR1 SGHKS and CDR2 YYEKEE (reference sequence). This CDR3 comprises 14 residues. CDR3 sequence reads: CASSYGTAGQPQHF. In nucleotides, the CDR3 is TGTGCCAGCAGTTATGGGACAGCTGGTCAGCCCCAGCATTTT.

This sequence joins TRBV7-8 and TRBJ2-5; 9 bases fit TRBD1. V was pared by 2 bases and J by 4 bases, with 5 bases of the junction left unmatched. The germline gives CDR1 SGHVS, CDR2 FQNEAQ. The CDR3 runs to 15 residues. CDR3 DNA: TGTGCCAGCAGCTTACACAGGGGGCCGTCAGAGACCCAGTACTTC. It specifies CASSLHRGPSETQYF. Drawing the rest from reference TRBV7-8 and TRBJ2-5, the complete variable domain is GAGVSQSPRYKVAKRGQDVALRCDPISGHVSLFWYQQALGQGPEFLTYFQNEAQLDKSGLPSDRFFAERPEGSVSTLKIQRTQQEDSAVYLCASSLHRGPSETQYFGPGTRLLVL.

This chain joins TRBV27 and TRBJ2-7, with 8 bases fitting TRBD1. J was trimmed by 3 bases and V by 6 bases; bases with no gene match: 10. Germline V gene data show CDR1 as MNHEY and CDR2 as SMNVEV (reference sequence). There are 15 residues in the CDR3. CDR3 bases: TGTGCCAGCAGCGGTCCGGGACAGGCTATCTACGAGCAGTACTTC. Translating it yields CASSGPGQAIYEQYF.

The chain employs TRBV7-9 and TRBJ2-5; D is possibly TRBD1 (5 bases). The germline V and J ends were trimmed by 3 bases and 3 bases, with 11 bases remaining between them. Germline V gene data show CDR1 as SEHNR and CDR2 as FQNEAQ (reference sequence). The CDR3 loop spans 14 amino acids. CDR3 in DNA: TGTGCCAGCAGCTTTCGTGCAGGGAAAGAGACCCAGTACTTC. This encodes CASSFRAGKETQYF.

V gene TRBV9 combines with J gene TRBJ1-6; 7 nucleotides align to TRBD1. V gave up 2 bases and J gave up 9 bases; unmatched junction bases: 5. The CDR3 contains 14 residues. The germline CDR1 and CDR2 sequences are SGDLS and YYNGEE. In nucleotides, the CDR3 is TGTGCCAGCAGCGTCGGACAGGAAGTTTCACCCCTCCACTTT. It specifies CASSVGQEVSPLHF.

The V gene is TRBV6-2 or TRBV6-3, the J gene TRBJ1-5; 10 nucleotides match TRBD1. Germline-derived CDR1 and CDR2 are MNHEY and SVGEGT. CDR3 length: 13 amino acids. V lost 5 bases to trimming and J lost 7 bases; unmatched junction nucleotides: 2. The CDR3: CASSQDRGQPQHF. CDR3 coding DNA: TGTGCCAGCAGTCAGGACAGGGGGCAGCCCCAGCATTTT.

A note on this clone: At one of its ends the junction is not consistent with the germline gene, which may arise from a read error. CDR3 DNA: TGTGCTAGCAGCCAACCATCGGGACCCCGGGGGACCGGGGAGCTGTTTTTT. It specifies CASSQPSGPRGTGELFF. V is TRBV7-7 and J is TRBJ2-2; D may be TRBD2 (6 bases). Looked up from germline, CDR1 is SSHAT and CDR2 is FNYEAQ (reference sequence). The CDR3 extends over 17 amino acids.

The chain employs TRBV4-2 and TRBJ1-6; tentative D call: TRBD1 (6 bases). This CDR3 spans 15 amino acids. Trimming took off 3 bases at V and 8 bases at J, with 14 bases between the two ends. Looked up from germline, CDR1 is LGHNA and CDR2 is YNFKEQ. In DNA, the CDR3 is TGTGCCAGCAGCCAGTACAGGGAGTTGGATTCACCCCTCCACTTT. It is translated as CASSQYRELDSPLHF.

This clone was detected once. The chain employs TRBV3-1 (or the pseudogene TRBV3-2) and TRBJ2-7; 9 nucleotides agree with TRBD1. The germline V gene encodes CDR1 LGHDT and CDR2 YNNKEL (reference sequence). The CDR3 has 15 residues. Germline trimming cut 3 bases from V and 0 bases from J; bases unmatched to any gene: 3. The CDR3 protein is CASSQGTGYSYEQYF. The CDR3 coding sequence is TGTGCCAGCAGCCAGGGGACAGGGTACTCCTACGAGCAGTACTTC.

V usage is TRBV7-2 and J usage is TRBJ1-4; TRBD1 agrees at 7 bases. The germline CDR1 and CDR2 sequences are SGHTA and FQGNSA. V was pared by 1 base and J by 8 bases, with 10 bases of the junction left unmatched. The CDR3 contains 16 residues. CDR3: CASSLGSTGQGEKLFF. CDR3 DNA sequence: TGTGCCAGCAGCTTAGGTTCGACAGGGCAGGGCGAAAAACTGTTTTTT.

This chain uses TRBV7-9 with TRBJ1-1, with TRBD1 matching 8 bases. Germline CDR1 is SEHNR and CDR2 is FQNEAQ (reference sequence). The CDR3 runs 16 residues. Trimming took 5 bases from V and 3 from J; bases not matched to a gene: 11. The CDR3 loop reads CASSKEDRASYTEAFF. CDR3 DNA: TGTGCCAGCAGCAAGGAGGACAGGGCTTCGTACACTGAAGCTTTCTTT.

The DNA of the CDR3 is TGTGCCAGCAGCCAAGGACAGTCGAGCAATCAGCCCCAGCATTTT. Translating gives CASSQGQSSNQPQHF. The chain carries TRBV4-2 and TRBJ1-5, with D possibly TRBD1 on 5 matching bases. The CDR3 is 15 amino acids. V lost 1 base and J lost 1, with 8 bases in between. CDR1 LGHNA and CDR2 YNFKEQ come from the germline V gene.

The rearrangement uses TRBV5-1 and TRBJ2-2, with 8 bases lining up with TRBD1. The germline V gene has CDR1 SGHRS and CDR2 YFSETQ. There are 15 residues in the CDR3. Trimming cost V 3 bases and J 5 bases; bases outside gene matches: 6. CDR3 sequence: CASSSQGAGTGELFF. In DNA, the CDR3 is TGCGCCAGCAGCTCTCAGGGGGCCGGGACCGGGGAGCTGTTTTTT.

The chain uses TRBV6-1 and TRBJ2-7; tentative D call: TRBD1 (6 bases). CDR1 MNHNS and CDR2 SASEGT come from the germline V gene. Trimming stripped 2 bases from V and 4 bases from J, with 12 bases between. CDR3 size: 14 residues. The chain's CDR3 is CASSESTGTYEQYF. Written as DNA, the CDR3 is TGTGCCAGCAGTGAATCCACAGGGACGTACGAGCAGTACTTC.

The chain combines TRBV5-1 with TRBJ1-1; 7 positions match TRBD1. Germline CDR1 reads SGHRS; CDR2 reads YFSETQ. The CDR3 spans 15 residues. The trim removed 0 bases at V and 4 bases at J, leaving 6 bases unmatched. The CDR3 DNA reads TGCGCCAGCAGCTTGGGCCAGGGGGATATCACTGAAGCTTTCTTT. Amino acids: CASSLGQGDITEAFF.

The CDR3 protein is CASSLGANTEAFF. The CDR3 DNA is TGTGCCAGCAGCCTGGGGGCGAACACTGAAGCTTTCTTT. V is TRBV12-3 or TRBV12-4 and J is TRBJ1-1; D is possibly TRBD1 (6 bases). This CDR3 is 13 amino acids long. V lost 6 bases and J 1 base, leaving 9 bases between the germline ends.

Of note for this clone: Distinct nucleotide sequences in the sample also encode this CDR3. This chain uses TRBV7-9 with TRBJ1-2; 7 bases line up with TRBD1. The CDR3 has 13 amino acids. CDR1 is SEHNR, CDR2 FQNEAQ, per germline (reference sequence). V lost 3 bases to trimming and J lost 8 bases; unmatched junction nucleotides: 6. CDR3 in DNA: TGTGCCAGCAGCTTGGCGGCAGGGGGAGGCTACACCTTC. Protein product: CASSLAAGGGYTF.

The chain carries TRBV5-6 and TRBJ2-3; the D gene is possibly TRBD2 (6 bases). CDR3 size: 15 residues. The ends were cut back, 0 bases at V and 0 bases at J, with 8 bases in the middle. CDR1 SGHDT and CDR2 YYEEEE come from the germline V gene. This CDR3 reads CASSLVSGSTDTQYF. The CDR3 DNA sequence: TGTGCCAGCAGCTTGGTGAGCGGGAGCACAGATACGCAGTATTTT. Combining the CDR3 with reference TRBV5-6 and TRBJ2-3 gives the whole variable domain DAGVTQSPTHLIKTRGQQVTLRCSPKSGHDTVSWYQQALGQGPQFIFQYYEEEERQRGNFPDRFSGHQFPNYSSELNVNALLLGDSALYLCASSLVSGSTDTQYFGPGTRLTVL.